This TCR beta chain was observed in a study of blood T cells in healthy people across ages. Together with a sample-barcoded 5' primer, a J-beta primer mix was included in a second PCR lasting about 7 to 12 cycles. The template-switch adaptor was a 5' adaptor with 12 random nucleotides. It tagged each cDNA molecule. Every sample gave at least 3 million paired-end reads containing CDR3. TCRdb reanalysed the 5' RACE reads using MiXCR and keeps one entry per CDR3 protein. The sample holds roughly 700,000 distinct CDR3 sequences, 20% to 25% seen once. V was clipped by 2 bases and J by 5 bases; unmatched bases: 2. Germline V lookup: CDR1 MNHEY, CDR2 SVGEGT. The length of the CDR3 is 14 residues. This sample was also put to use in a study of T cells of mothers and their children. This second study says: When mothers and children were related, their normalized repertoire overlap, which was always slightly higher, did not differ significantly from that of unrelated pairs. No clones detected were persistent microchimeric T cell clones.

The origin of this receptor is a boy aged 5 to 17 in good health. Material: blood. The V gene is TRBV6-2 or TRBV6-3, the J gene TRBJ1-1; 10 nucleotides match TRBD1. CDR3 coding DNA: TGTGCCAGCAGTTACCTGGGACAGGGGACTGAAGCTTTCTTT. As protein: CASSYLGQGTEAFF.